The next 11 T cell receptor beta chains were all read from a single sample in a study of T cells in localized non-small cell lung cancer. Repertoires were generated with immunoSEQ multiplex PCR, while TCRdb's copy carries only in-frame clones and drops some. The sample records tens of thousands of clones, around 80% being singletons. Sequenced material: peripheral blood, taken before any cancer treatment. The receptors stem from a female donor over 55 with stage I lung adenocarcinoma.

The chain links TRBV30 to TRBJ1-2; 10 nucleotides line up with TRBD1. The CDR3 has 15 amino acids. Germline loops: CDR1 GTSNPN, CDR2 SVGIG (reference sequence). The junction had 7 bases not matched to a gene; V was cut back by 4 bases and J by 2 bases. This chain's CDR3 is CAWIRQGAGNYGYTF. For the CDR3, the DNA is TGTGCCTGGATCCGACAGGGGGCCGGGAACTATGGCTACACCTTC.

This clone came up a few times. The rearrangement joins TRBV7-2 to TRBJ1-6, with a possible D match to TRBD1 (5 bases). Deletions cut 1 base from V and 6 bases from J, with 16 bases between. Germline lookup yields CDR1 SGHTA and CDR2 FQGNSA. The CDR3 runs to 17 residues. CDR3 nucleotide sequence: TGTGCCAGCAGCTTAGGAGGGGTAGGCAGGGCTAATTCACCCCTCCACTTT. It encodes CASSLGGVGRANSPLHF.

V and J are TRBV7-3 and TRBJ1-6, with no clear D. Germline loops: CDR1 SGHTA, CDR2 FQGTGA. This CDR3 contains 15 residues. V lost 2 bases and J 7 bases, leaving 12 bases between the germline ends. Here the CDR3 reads CASSLYGVGNSPLHF. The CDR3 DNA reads TGTGCCAGCAGCTTATATGGGGTGGGGAATTCACCCCTCCACTTT.

CDR3 coding DNA: TGTGCCAGCAGTGTAACCTCATGGGACACTGGGGCCAACGTCCTGACTTTC. This encodes CASSVTSWDTGANVLTF. V gene TRBV6-1 combines with J gene TRBJ2-6; possibly TRBD1 for D (6 bases). V lost 4 bases, J lost 2 bases, and 15 bases lay in between. The germline gives CDR1 MNHNS, CDR2 SASEGT. The CDR3 totals 17 residues.

In DNA form, the CDR3 reads TGTGCCAGTACCCCCGGCGGGGCCTCCTACGAGCAGTACTTC. This translates into CASTPGGASYEQYF. The V gene is TRBV19, the J gene TRBJ2-7, with D tentatively TRBD2 (6 bases). CDR1 and CDR2 (germline): LNHDA, SQIVND (reference sequence). V lost 7 bases and J lost 0, with 13 bases in between. The CDR3 runs to 14 residues.

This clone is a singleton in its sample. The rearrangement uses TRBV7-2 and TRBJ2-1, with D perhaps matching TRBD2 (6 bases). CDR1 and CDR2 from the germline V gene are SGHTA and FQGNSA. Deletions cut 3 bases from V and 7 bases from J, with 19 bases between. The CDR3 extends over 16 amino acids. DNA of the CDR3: TGTGCCAGCAGCTTGGGGAGGACTCCAGGTAGGAATGAGCAGTTCTTC. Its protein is CASSLGRTPGRNEQFF.

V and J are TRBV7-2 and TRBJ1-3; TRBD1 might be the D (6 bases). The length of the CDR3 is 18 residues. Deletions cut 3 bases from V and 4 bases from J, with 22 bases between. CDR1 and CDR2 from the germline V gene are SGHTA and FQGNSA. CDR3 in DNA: TGTGCCAGCAGCTTGGCTCCCGGGACACCCGCAGGGGGAAACACCATATATTTT. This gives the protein CASSLAPGTPAGGNTIYF. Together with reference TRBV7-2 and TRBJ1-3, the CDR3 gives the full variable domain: GAGVSQSPSNKVTEKGKDVELRCDPISGHTALYWYRQSLGQGLEFLIYFQGNSAPDKSGLPSDRFSAERTGGSVSTLTIQRTQQEDSAVYLCASSLAPGTPAGGNTIYFGEGSWLTVV.

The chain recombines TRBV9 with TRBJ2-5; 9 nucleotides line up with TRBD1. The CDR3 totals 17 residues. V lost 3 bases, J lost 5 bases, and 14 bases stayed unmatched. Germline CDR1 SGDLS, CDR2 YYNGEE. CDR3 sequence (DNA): TGTGCCAGCAGCGAGCGGACAGGGGAAACTATCTTGGAGACCCAGTACTTC. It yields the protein CASSERTGETILETQYF.

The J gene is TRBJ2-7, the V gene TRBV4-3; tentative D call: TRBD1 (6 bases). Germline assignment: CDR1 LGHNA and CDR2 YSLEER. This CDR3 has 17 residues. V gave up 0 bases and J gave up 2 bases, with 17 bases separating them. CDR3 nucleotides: TGCGCCAGCAGCCAAGATTGGGCGGCAGGGGTGGCCTACGAGCAGTACTTC. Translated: CASSQDWAAGVAYEQYF.

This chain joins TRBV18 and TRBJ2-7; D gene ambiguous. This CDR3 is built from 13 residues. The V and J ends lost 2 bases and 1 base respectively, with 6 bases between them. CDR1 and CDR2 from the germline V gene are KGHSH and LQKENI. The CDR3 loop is CASSPTVSYEQYF. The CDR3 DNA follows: TGTGCCAGCTCACCAACAGTTTCCTACGAGCAGTACTTC.

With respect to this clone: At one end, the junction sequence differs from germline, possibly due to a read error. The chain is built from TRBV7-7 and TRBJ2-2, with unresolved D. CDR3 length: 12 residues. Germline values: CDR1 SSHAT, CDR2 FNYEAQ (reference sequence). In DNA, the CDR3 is TGTGCTAGCAGCTTAGCTACCGGGGAGCTGTTTTTT. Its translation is CASSLATGELFF.